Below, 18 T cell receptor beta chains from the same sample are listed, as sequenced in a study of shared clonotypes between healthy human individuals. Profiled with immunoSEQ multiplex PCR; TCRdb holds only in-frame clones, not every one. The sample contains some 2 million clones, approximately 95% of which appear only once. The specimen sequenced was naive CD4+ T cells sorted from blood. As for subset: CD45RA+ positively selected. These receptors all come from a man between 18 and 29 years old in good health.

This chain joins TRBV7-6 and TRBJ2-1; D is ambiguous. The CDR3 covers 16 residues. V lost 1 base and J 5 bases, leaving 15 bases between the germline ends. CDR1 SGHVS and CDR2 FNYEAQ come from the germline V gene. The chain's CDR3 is CASSLGGGALDNEQFF. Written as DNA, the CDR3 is TGTGCCAGCAGCTTAGGGGGTGGCGCGCTGGACAATGAGCAGTTCTTC. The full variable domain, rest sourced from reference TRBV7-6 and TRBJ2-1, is GAGVSQSPRYKVTKRGQDVALRCDPISGHVSLYWYRQALGQGPEFLTYFNYEAQQDKSGLPNDRFSAERPEGSISTLTIQRTEQRDSAMYRCASSLGGGALDNEQFFGPGTRLTVL.

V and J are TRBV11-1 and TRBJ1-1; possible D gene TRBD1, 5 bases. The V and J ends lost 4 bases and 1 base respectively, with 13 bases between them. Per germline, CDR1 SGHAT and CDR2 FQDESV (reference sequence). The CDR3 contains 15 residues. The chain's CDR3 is CASSWGPQGNTEAFF. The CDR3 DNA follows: TGTGCCAGCAGCTGGGGACCCCAGGGGAACACTGAAGCTTTCTTT.

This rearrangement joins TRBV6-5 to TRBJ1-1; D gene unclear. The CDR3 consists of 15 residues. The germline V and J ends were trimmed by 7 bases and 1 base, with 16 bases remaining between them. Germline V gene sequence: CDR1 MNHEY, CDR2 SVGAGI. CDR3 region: CASTDDLLRNTEAFF. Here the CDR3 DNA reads TGTGCCAGCACCGACGACTTACTAAGGAACACTGAAGCTTTCTTT.

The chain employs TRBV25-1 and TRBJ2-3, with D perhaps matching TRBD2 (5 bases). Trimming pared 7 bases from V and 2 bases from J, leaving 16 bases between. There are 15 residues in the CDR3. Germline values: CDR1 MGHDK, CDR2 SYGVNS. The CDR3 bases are TGTGCCAGCAACTCAGCCCGGGGAACCACAGATACGCAGTATTTT. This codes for CASNSARGTTDTQYF.

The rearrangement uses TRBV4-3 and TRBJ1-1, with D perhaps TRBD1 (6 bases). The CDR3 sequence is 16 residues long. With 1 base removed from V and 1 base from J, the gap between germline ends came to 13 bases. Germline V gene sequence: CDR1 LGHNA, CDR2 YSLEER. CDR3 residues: CASSQGVDRSNTEAFF. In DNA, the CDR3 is TGCGCCAGCAGCCAAGGGGTGGACAGATCGAACACTGAAGCTTTCTTT.

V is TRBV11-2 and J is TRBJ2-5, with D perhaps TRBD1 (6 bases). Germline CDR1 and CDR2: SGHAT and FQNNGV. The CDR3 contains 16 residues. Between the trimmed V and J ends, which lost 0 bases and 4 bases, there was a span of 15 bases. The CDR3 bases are TGTGCCAGCAGCTTAGATTGGGGGCTGACTTCAGAGACCCAGTACTTC. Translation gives CASSLDWGLTSETQYF.

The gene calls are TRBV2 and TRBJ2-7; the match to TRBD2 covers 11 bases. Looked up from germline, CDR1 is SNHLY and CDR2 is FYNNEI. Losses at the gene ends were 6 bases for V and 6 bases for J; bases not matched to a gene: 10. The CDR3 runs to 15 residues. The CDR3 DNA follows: TGTGCCAGCAGAGCCCCCGGGACTAGCGGTGTCGAGCAGTACTTC. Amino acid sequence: CASRAPGTSGVEQYF.

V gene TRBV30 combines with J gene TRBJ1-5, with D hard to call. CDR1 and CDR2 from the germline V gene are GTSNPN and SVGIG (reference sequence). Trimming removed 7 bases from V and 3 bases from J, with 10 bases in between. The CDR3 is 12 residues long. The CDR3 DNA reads TGTGCCTCCGCCGAGCCCAATCAGCCCCAGCATTTT. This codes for CASAEPNQPQHF.

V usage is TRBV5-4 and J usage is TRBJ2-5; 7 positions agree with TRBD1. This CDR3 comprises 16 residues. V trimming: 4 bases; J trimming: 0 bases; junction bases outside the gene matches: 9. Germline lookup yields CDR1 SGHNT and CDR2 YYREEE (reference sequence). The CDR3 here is CASSVPGTVNQETQYF. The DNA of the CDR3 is TGTGCCAGCAGCGTACCCGGGACAGTGAACCAAGAGACCCAGTACTTC.

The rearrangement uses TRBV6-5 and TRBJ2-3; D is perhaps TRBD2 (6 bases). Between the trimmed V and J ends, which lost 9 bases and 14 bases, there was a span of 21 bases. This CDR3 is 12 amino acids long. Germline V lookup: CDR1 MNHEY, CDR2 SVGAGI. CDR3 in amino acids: CASNTPGDGLYF. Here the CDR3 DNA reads TGTGCCAGTAACACCCCGGGAGATGGATTGTATTTT.

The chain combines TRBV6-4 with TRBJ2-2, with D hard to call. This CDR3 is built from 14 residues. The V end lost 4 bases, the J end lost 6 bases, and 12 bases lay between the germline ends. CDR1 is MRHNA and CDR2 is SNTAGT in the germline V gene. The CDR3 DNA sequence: TGTGCCAGCAGTGCCCTAGGGCAGGCCGGGGAGCTGTTTTTT. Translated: CASSALGQAGELFF.

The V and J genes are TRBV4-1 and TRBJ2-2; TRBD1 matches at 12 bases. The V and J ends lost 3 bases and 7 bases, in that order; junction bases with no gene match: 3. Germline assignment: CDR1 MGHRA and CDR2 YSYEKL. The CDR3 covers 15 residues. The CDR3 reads CASSQGQGAVGELFF. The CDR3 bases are TGCGCCAGCAGCCAGGGACAGGGGGCGGTCGGGGAGCTGTTTTTT.

CDR3 amino acids: CASSGGFGANEKLFF. The CDR3 DNA follows: TGTGCCAGCAGTGGAGGTTTTGGTGCTAATGAAAAACTGTTTTTT. The chain links TRBV2 to TRBJ1-4; D remains ambiguous. V lost 4 bases, J lost 3 bases, and 12 bases lay in between. The CDR3 totals 15 residues. The V gene's germline CDR1 is SNHLY and CDR2 FYNNEI.

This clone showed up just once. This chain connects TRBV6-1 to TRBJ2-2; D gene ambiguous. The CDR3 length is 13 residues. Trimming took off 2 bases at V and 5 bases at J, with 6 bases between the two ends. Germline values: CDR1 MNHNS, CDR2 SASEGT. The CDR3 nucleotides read TGTGCCAGCAGTGAAACAAAGACCGGGGAGCTGTTTTTT. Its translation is CASSETKTGELFF.

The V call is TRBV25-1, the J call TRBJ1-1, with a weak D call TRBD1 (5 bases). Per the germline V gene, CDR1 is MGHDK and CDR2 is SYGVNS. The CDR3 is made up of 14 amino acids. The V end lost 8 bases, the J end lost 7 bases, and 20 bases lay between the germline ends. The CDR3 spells CASGISGGTGEAFF. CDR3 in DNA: TGTGCCAGCGGGATCTCGGGGGGTACCGGTGAAGCTTTCTTT.

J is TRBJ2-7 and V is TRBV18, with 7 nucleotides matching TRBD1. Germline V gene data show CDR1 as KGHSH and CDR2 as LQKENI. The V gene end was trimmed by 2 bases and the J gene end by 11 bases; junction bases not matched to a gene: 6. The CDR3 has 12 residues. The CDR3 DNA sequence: TGTGCCAGCTCACCAGACAGGGACATTGAGTACTTC. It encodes CASSPDRDIEYF.

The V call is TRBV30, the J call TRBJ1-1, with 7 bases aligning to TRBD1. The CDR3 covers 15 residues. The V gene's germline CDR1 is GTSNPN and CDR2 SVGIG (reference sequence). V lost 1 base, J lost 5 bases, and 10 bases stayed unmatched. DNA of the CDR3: TGTGCCTGGAGTGCCGCGGACAGGTTGTGGACTGAAGCTTTCTTT. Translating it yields CAWSAADRLWTEAFF.

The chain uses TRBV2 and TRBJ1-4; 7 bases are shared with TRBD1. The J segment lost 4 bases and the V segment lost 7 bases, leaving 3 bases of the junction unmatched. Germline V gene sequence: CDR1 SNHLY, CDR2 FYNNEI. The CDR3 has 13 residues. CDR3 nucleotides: TGTGCCAGCAAAGGGGGCGGTAATGAAAAACTGTTTTTT. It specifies CASKGGGNEKLFF.